Reported below is one TCR beta chain. There are 16 residues in the CDR3. The J segment lost 1 base and the V segment lost 8 bases, leaving 7 bases of the junction unmatched. CDR1 is MNHNY and CDR2 is SVGAGI in the germline V gene (reference sequence). The sample belongs to a study of cytomegalovirus exposure and HLA in healthy donors. PCR amplification relied on 60 Vbeta primers (plus 13 Jbeta primers). Using immunoSEQ multiplex PCR, the repertoire was profiled, and TCRdb retains in-frame clones only, with some absent. This repertoire includes under 95,000 clones. This TCR was recovered from a man aged 18 to 29 in good health and CMV-seropositive. Sequenced material: PBMCs. The chain links TRBV6-6 to TRBJ2-7, with 14 positions matching TRBD2. The CDR3 is CASGPGLAGASYEQYF. CDR3 DNA sequence: TGTGCCAGCGGCCCGGGACTAGCGGGAGCATCCTACGAGCAGTACTTC.